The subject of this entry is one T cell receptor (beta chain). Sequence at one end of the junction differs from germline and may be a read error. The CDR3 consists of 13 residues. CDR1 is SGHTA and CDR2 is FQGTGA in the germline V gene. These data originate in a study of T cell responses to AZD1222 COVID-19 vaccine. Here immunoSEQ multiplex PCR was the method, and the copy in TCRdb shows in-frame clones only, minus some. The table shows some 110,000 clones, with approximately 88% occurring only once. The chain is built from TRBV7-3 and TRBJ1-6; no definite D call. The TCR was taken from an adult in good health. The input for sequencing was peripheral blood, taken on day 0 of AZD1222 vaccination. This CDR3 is CASSLTTNSPLHF. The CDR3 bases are TGTGCCAGCAGCCTAACGACGAATTCACCCCTCCACTTT.